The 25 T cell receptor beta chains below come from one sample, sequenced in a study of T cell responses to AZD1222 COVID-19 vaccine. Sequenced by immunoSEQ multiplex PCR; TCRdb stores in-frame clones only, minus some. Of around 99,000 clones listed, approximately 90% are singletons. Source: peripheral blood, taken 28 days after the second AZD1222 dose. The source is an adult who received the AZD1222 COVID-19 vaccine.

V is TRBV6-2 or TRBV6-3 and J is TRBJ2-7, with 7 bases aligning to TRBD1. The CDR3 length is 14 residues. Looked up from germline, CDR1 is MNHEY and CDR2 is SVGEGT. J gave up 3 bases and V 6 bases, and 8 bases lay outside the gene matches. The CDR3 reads CASSPTGFIYEQYF. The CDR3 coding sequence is TGTGCCAGCAGCCCGACAGGGTTTATCTACGAGCAGTACTTC.

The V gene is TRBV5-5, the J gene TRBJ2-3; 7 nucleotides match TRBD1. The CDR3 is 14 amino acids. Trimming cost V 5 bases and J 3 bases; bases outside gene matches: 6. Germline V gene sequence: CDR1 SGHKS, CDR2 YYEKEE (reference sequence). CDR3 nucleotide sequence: TGTGCCAGCAGTAACAGGGGTTGGACAGATACGCAGTATTTT. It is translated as CASSNRGWTDTQYF.

The CDR3 sequence: CASSELFTSGQYF. CDR3 DNA sequence: TGTGCCAGCAGTGAATTATTTACTAGCGGGCAGTACTTC. This chain connects TRBV25-1 to TRBJ2-7; TRBD2 matches 8 bases. The length of the CDR3 is 13 residues. Per the germline V gene, CDR1 is MGHDK and CDR2 is SYGVNS. V was clipped by 1 base and J by 9 bases; unmatched bases: 5.

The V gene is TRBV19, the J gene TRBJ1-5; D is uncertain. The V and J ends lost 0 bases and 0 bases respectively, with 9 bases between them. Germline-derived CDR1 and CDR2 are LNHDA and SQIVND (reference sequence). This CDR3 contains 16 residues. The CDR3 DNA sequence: TGTGCCAGTAGTATAGAAGGAGGGTATAGCAATCAGCCCCAGCATTTT. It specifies CASSIEGGYSNQPQHF. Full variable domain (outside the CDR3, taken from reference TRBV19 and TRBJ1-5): DGGITQSPKYLFRKEGQNVTLSCEQNLNHDAMYWYRQDPGQGLRLIYYSQIVNDFQKGDIAEGYSVSREKKESFPLTVTSAQKNPTAFYLCASSIEGGYSNQPQHFGDGTRLSIL.

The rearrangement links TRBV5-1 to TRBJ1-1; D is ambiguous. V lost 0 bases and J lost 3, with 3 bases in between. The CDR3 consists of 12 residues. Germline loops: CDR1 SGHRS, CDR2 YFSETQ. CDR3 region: CASSLGDTEAFF. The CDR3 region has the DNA TGCGCCAGCAGCTTGGGGGACACTGAAGCTTTCTTT.

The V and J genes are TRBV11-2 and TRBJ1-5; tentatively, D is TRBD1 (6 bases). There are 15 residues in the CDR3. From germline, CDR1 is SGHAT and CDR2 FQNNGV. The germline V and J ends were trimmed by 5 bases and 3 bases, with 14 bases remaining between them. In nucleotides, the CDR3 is TGTGCCAGCAGCCCAGGTCGGGGGCCCAATCAGCCCCAGCATTTT. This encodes CASSPGRGPNQPQHF.

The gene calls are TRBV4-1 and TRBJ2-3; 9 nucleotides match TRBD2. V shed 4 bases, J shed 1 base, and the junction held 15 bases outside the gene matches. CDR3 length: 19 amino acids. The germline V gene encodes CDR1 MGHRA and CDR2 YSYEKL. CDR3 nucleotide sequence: TGCGCCAGCAGCCTGGCGTTTGGCGGGAGGGCCGGCGGCACAGATACGCAGTATTTT. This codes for CASSLAFGGRAGGTDTQYF.

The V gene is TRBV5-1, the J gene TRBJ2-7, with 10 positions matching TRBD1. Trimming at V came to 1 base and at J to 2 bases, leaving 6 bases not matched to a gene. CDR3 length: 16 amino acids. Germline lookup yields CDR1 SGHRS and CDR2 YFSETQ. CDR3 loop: CASSLLDRGSPYEQYF. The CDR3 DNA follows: TGCGCCAGCAGCTTGCTGGACAGGGGGTCCCCCTACGAGCAGTACTTC.

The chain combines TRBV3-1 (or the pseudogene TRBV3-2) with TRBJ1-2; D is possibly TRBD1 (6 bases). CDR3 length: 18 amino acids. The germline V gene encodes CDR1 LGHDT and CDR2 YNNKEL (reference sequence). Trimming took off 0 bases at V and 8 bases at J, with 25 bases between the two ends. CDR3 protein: CASSQELLRTERYGGYTF. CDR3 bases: TGTGCCAGCAGCCAAGAACTCCTAAGGACAGAACGTTATGGGGGCTACACCTTC.

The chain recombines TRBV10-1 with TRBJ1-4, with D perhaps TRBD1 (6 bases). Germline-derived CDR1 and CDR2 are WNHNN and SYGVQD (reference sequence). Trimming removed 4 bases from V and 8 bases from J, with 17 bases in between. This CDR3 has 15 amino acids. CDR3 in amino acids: CASSVPRGAGEKLFF. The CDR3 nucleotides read TGCGCCAGCAGTGTTCCGAGGGGGGCAGGGGAAAAACTGTTTTTT.

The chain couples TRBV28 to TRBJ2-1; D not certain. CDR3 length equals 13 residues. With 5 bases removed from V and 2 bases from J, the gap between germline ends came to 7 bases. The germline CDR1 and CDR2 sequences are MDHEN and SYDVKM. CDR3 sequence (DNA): TGTGCCAGCAGTGGCACTCCCTACAATGAGCAGTTCTTC. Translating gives CASSGTPYNEQFF.

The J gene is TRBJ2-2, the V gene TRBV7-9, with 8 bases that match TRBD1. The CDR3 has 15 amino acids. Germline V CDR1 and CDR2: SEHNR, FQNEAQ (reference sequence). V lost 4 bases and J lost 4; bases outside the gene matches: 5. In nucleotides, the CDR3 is TGTGCCAGCAGCTCCAGGGGGCCGACCACCGGGGAGCTGTTTTTT. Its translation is CASSSRGPTTGELFF.

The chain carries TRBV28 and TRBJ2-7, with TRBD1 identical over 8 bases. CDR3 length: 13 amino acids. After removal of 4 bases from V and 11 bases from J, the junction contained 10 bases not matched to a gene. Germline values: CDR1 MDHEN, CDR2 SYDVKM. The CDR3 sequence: CASSSGQGVWEYF. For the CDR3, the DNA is TGTGCCAGCAGTTCCGGACAGGGTGTCTGGGAGTACTTC.

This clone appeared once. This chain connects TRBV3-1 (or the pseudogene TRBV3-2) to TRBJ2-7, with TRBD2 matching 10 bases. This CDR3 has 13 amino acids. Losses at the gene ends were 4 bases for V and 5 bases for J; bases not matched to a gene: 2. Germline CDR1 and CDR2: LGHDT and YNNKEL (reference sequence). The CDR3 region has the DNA TGTGCCAGCAGCCTCCTAGCGGGGGACGAGCAGTACTTC. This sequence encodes CASSLLAGDEQYF.

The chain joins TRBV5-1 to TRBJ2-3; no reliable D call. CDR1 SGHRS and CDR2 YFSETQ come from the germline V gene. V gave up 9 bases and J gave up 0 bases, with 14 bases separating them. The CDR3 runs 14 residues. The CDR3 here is CATAYRGSTDTQYF. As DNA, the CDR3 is TGCGCCACCGCATATCGCGGTAGCACAGATACGCAGTATTTT.

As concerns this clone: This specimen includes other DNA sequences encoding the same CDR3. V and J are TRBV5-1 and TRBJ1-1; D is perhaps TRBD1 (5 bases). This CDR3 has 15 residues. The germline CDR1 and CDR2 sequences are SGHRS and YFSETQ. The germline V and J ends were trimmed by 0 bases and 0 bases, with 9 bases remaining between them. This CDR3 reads CASSLGGTLNTEAFF. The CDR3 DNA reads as TGCGCCAGCAGCTTGGGTGGGACCTTGAACACTGAAGCTTTCTTT.

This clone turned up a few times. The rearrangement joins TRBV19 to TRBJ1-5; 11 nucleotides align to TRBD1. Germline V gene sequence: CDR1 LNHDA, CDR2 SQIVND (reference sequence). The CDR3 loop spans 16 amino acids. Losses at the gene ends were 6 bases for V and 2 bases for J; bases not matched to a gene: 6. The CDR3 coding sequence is TGTGCCAGTAGACGGACAGGGGGCGCGGGCAATCAGCCCCAGCATTTT. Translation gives CASRRTGGAGNQPQHF.

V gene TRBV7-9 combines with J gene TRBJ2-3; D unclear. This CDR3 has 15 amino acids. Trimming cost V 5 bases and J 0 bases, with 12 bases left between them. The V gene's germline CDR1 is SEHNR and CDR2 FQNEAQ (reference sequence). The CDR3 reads CASSLDTASTDTQYF. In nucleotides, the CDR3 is TGTGCCAGCAGCCTCGACACTGCGAGCACAGATACGCAGTATTTT.

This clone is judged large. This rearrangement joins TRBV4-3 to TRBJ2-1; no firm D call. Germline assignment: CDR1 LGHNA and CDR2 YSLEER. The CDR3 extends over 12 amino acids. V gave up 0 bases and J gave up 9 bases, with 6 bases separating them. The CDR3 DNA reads TGCGCCAGCAGCCAAGAATCCGGTGAGCAGTTCTTC. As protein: CASSQESGEQFF.

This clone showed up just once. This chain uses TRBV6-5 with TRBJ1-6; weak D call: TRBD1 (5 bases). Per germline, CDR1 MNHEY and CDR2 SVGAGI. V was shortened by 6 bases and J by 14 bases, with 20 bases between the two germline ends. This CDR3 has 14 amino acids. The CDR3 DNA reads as TGTGCCAGCAGACCGGGACCGGGGAATTGGGCCCTCCACTTT. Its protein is CASRPGPGNWALHF.

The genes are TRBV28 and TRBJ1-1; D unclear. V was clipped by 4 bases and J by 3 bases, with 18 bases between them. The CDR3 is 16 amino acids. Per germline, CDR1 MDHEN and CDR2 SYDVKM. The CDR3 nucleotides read TGTGCCAGCAGTTCCACCACGACACTTCCATACACTGAAGCTTTCTTT. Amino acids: CASSSTTTLPYTEAFF. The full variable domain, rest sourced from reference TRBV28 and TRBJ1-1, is DVKVTQSSRYLVKRTGEKVFLECVQDMDHENMFWYRQDPGLGLRLIYFSYDVKMKEKGDIPEGYSVSREKKERFSLILESASTNQTSMYLCASSSTTTLPYTEAFFGQGTRLTVV.

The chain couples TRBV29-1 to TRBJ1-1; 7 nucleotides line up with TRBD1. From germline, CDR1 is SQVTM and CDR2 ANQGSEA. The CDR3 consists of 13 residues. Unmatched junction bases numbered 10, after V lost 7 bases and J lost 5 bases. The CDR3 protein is CSETYRGRTEAFF. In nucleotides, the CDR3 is TGCAGCGAGACCTACAGGGGTAGGACTGAAGCTTTCTTT. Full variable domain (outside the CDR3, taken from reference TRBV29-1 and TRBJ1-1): SAVISQKPSRDICQRGTSLTIQCQVDSQVTMMFWYRQQPGQSLTLIATANQGSEATYESGFVIDKFPISRPNLTFSTLTVSNMSPEDSSIYLCSETYRGRTEAFFGQGTRLTVV.

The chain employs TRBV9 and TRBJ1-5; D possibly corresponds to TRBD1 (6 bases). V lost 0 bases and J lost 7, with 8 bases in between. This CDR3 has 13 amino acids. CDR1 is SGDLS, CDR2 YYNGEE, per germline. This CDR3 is CASSVAGEQPQHF. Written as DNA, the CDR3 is TGTGCCAGCAGCGTAGCAGGGGAACAGCCCCAGCATTTT.

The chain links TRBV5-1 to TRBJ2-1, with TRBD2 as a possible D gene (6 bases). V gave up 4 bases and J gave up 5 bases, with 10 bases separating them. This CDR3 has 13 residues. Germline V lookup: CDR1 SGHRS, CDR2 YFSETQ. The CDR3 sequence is CASSRDLDNEQFF. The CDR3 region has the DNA TGCGCCAGCAGCCGGGACTTAGACAATGAGCAGTTCTTC.

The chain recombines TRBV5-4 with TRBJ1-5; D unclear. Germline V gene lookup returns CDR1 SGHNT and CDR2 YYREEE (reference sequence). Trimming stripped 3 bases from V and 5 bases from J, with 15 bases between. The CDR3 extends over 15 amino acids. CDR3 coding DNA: TGTGCCAGCAGCTGCAGGATTCCAGGCCATCAGCCCCAGCATTTT. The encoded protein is CASSCRIPGHQPQHF.